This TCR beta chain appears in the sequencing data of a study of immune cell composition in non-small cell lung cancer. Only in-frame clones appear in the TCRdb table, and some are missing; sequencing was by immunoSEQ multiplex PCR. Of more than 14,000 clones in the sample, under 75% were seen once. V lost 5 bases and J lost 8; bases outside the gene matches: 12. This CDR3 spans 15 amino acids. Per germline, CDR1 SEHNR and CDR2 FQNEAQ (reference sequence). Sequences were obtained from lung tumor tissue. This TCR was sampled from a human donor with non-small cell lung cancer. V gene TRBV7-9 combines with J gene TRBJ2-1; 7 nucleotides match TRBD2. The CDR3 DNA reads TGTGCCAGCAGCGCCGCCGTGACTAGCAACGATGAGCAGTTCTTC. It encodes CASSAAVTSNDEQFF.